This is a list of T cell receptor beta chains from one sample in a study of STAT5B mutations in CD4+ large granular lymphocyte leukemia. Here immunoSEQ multiplex PCR was the method, and the copy in TCRdb shows in-frame clones only, minus some. The sample holds 30,000 or so clones, over 60% seen once. Sample: CD4+ T cells from blood buffy coats. These receptors came from a human donor in good health. Each CDR3 is given with its conserved first and last residue. Each record gives: CDR3 protein, CDR3 DNA, clone size, J gene, V gene, D gene. A D gene is named only where the DNA matches it firmly. The size entry is marked missing in some rows and otherwise reads once, few, many or a size class.

CDR3aa: CASKHNTGTEAFF
CDR3nt: TGTGCCAGCAAACACAACACGGGCACTGAAGCTTTCTTT
abundance: once
j_gene: TRBJ1-1
v_gene: TRBV6-5
d_gene: NA

CDR3aa: CASTSTSVMGDEQFF
CDR3nt: TGTGCCAGCACCTCGACTAGTGTCATGGGCGATGAGCAGTTCTTC
abundance: NA
j_gene: TRBJ2-1
v_gene: TRBV9
d_gene: NA

CDR3aa: CASSLRGGVHFIYGYTF
CDR3nt: TGTGCCAGCAGCCTCCGGGGGGGGGTTCACTTTATCTATGGCTACACCTTC
abundance: once
j_gene: TRBJ1-2
v_gene: TRBV7-9
d_gene: NA

CDR3aa: CASGGAGGPFQETQYF
CDR3nt: TGTGCCAGCGGGGGGGCAGGCGGGCCGTTCCAAGAGACCCAGTACTTC
abundance: once
j_gene: TRBJ2-5
v_gene: TRBV7-2
d_gene: NA

CDR3aa: CASSFQSNSGKETQYF
CDR3nt: TGTGCCAGCAGCTTTCAGTCAAATAGTGGAAAAGAGACCCAGTACTTC
abundance: NA
j_gene: TRBJ2-5
v_gene: TRBV5-5
d_gene: NA

CDR3aa: CASSQVGSGYNEQFF
CDR3nt: TGCGCCAGCAGCCAAGTAGGTAGCGGCTACAATGAGCAGTTCTTC
abundance: once
j_gene: TRBJ2-1
v_gene: TRBV4-3
d_gene: NA

CDR3aa: CASGLSGSINEQFF
CDR3nt: TGTGCTAGTGGTTTGAGCGGGAGTATCAATGAGCAGTTCTTC
abundance: NA
j_gene: TRBJ2-1
v_gene: TRBV12-5
d_gene: TRBD2

CDR3aa: CASRYGRVYSNQPQHF
CDR3nt: TGTGCCAGTAGGTATGGTAGGGTTTATAGCAATCAGCCCCAGCATTTT
abundance: NA
j_gene: TRBJ1-5
v_gene: TRBV19
d_gene: NA

CDR3aa: CASSVGGGGFGTEAFF
CDR3nt: TGCGCCAGCAGCGTTGGAGGGGGGGGGTTCGGCACTGAAGCTTTCTTT
abundance: NA
j_gene: TRBJ1-1
v_gene: TRBV5-1
d_gene: NA

CDR3aa: CASSLRQGRGTGGSGIQYF
CDR3nt: TGTGCCAGCAGTCTGAGACAGGGAAGGGGTACTGGCGGGAGCGGCATTCAGTACTTC
abundance: NA
j_gene: TRBJ2-4
v_gene: TRBV27
d_gene: NA

CDR3aa: CASSLDGQGAQPQHF
CDR3nt: TGCGCCAGCAGCTTGGATGGACAGGGGGCTCAGCCCCAGCATTTT
abundance: once
j_gene: TRBJ1-5
v_gene: TRBV5-1
d_gene: TRBD1

CDR3aa: CASSSRDSSTDTQYF
CDR3nt: TGTGCCAGCAGCTCCCGGGACTCTAGCACAGATACGCAGTATTTT
abundance: NA
j_gene: TRBJ2-3
v_gene: TRBV7-9
d_gene: NA

CDR3aa: CASSDGLAGVYNEQYF
CDR3nt: TGTGCCAGCAGCGATGGATTAGCGGGAGTGTACAACGAGCAGTACTTC
abundance: NA
j_gene: TRBJ2-7
v_gene: TRBV7-9
d_gene: TRBD2

CDR3aa: CASSLITWGYTF
CDR3nt: TGTGCCAGCAGCTTAATAACATGGGGCTACACCTTC
abundance: NA
j_gene: TRBJ1-2
v_gene: TRBV7-4
d_gene: NA

CDR3aa: CASSPRQGFGEQYF
CDR3nt: TGTGCCAGCAGCCCCCGACAGGGGTTTGGCGAGCAGTACTTC
abundance: few
j_gene: TRBJ2-7
v_gene: TRBV5-6
d_gene: TRBD1

CDR3aa: CASGLVLGGRASEQYF
CDR3nt: TGTGCTAGTGGTTTGGTACTTGGAGGGAGGGCCTCCGAGCAGTACTTC
abundance: NA
j_gene: TRBJ2-7
v_gene: TRBV12-5
d_gene: TRBD2

CDR3aa: CASSQAPLGPEYF
CDR3nt: TGCGCCAGCAGCCAAGCCCCTTTGGGACCGGAGTACTTC
abundance: few
j_gene: TRBJ2-7
v_gene: TRBV4-1
d_gene: NA

CDR3aa: CASSLAGLAANEQFF
CDR3nt: TGTGCCAGCAGCTTAGCGGGACTAGCGGCCAATGAGCAGTTCTTC
abundance: few
j_gene: TRBJ2-1
v_gene: TRBV7-9
d_gene: TRBD2

CDR3aa: CASSSIRTGGSGYTF
CDR3nt: TGTGCCAGTAGTAGCATCAGGACAGGGGGCTCTGGCTACACCTTC
abundance: few
j_gene: TRBJ1-2
v_gene: TRBV19
d_gene: TRBD1

CDR3aa: CASSLDETHNRTASYEQYF
CDR3nt: TGTGCCAGCAGCTTAGATGAGACTCACAACCGGACTGCCTCCTACGAGCAGTACTTC
abundance: NA
j_gene: TRBJ2-7
v_gene: TRBV7-2
d_gene: NA

CDR3aa: CASSLGGLNTGELFF
CDR3nt: TGTGCCAGCAGCTTAGGGGGACTAAACACCGGGGAGCTGTTTTTT
abundance: once
j_gene: TRBJ2-2
v_gene: TRBV7-8
d_gene: TRBD2

CDR3aa: CAWSYQDEQFF
CDR3nt: TGTGCCTGGAGTTACCAGGATGAGCAGTTCTTC
abundance: NA
j_gene: TRBJ2-1
v_gene: TRBV30
d_gene: NA

CDR3aa: CASRDRVFQPQHF
CDR3nt: TGTGCCAGTAGGGACAGGGTATTTCAGCCCCAGCATTTT
abundance: NA
j_gene: TRBJ1-5
v_gene: TRBV19
d_gene: TRBD1

CDR3aa: CTSSQDRGEGSTDTQYF
CDR3nt: TGCACCAGCAGCCAAGATAGGGGGGAGGGCAGCACAGATACGCAGTATTTT
abundance: NA
j_gene: TRBJ2-3
v_gene: TRBV1
d_gene: NA

CDR3aa: CASSKVLDKYYEQYF
CDR3nt: TGTGCCAGCAGCAAAGTGCTCGACAAATACTACGAGCAGTACTTC
abundance: NA
j_gene: TRBJ2-7
v_gene: TRBV21-1
d_gene: NA

CDR3aa: CASSQGGAANEKLFF
CDR3nt: TGTGCCAGCAGCCAAGGGGGGGCGGCTAATGAAAAACTGTTTTTT
abundance: NA
j_gene: TRBJ1-4
v_gene: TRBV14
d_gene: NA

CDR3aa: CASSREGPSSGNTIYF
CDR3nt: TGTGCCAGCAGCAGAGAAGGACCGAGCTCTGGAAACACCATATATTTT
abundance: NA
j_gene: TRBJ1-3
v_gene: TRBV2
d_gene: NA

CDR3aa: CASSIDQAGQNIQYF
CDR3nt: TGTGCCAGTAGTATAGATCAGGCAGGGCAAAACATTCAGTACTTC
abundance: NA
j_gene: TRBJ2-4
v_gene: TRBV19
d_gene: NA

CDR3aa: CASGLGATQGGYTF
CDR3nt: TGTGCTAGTGGTTTGGGGGCTACGCAGGGTGGCTACACCTTC
abundance: NA
j_gene: TRBJ1-2
v_gene: TRBV12-5
d_gene: NA

CDR3aa: CASSPQAGTEAFF
CDR3nt: TGTGCCAGCTCACCACAGGCGGGCACTGAAGCTTTCTTT
abundance: few
j_gene: TRBJ1-1
v_gene: TRBV18
d_gene: NA

CDR3aa: CASSPPSGSLFYNEQFF
CDR3nt: TGTGCCAGCAGTCCCCCTAGCGGGAGCCTCTTCTACAATGAGCAGTTCTTC
abundance: NA
j_gene: TRBJ2-1
v_gene: TRBV27
d_gene: TRBD2

CDR3aa: CASSLETVLNTEAFF
CDR3nt: TGCGCCAGCAGCTTGGAGACAGTCCTGAACACTGAAGCTTTCTTT
abundance: NA
j_gene: TRBJ1-1
v_gene: TRBV5-1
d_gene: NA

CDR3aa: CASSPLAGRSTDTQYF
CDR3nt: TGTGCCAGTAGTCCTCTAGCGGGACGGAGCACAGATACGCAGTATTTT
abundance: few
j_gene: TRBJ2-3
v_gene: TRBV19
d_gene: TRBD2

CDR3aa: CASSYPGNEQFF
CDR3nt: TGTGCCAGCAGTTACCCAGGCAATGAGCAGTTCTTC
abundance: NA
j_gene: TRBJ2-1
v_gene: TRBV6-5
d_gene: NA

CDR3aa: CASSSPGNEQFF
CDR3nt: TGTGCCAGCAGCTCTCCGGGGAATGAGCAGTTCTTC
abundance: once
j_gene: TRBJ2-1
v_gene: TRBV5-4
d_gene: NA

CDR3aa: CASSEQTYEQYF
CDR3nt: TGTGCCAGCAGTGAACAAACCTACGAGCAGTACTTC
abundance: NA
j_gene: TRBJ2-7
v_gene: TRBV25-1
d_gene: NA

CDR3aa: CASTPDRSPGNTIYF
CDR3nt: TGTGCCAGTACCCCGGACAGATCTCCGGGAAACACCATATATTTT
abundance: NA
j_gene: TRBJ1-3
v_gene: TRBV19
d_gene: NA

CDR3aa: CASSSPFGGSTNNEQFF
CDR3nt: TGTGCCAGTAGTAGCCCCTTTGGCGGGAGTACGAACAATGAGCAGTTCTTC
abundance: NA
j_gene: TRBJ2-1
v_gene: TRBV19
d_gene: TRBD2

CDR3aa: CASSLPDRGAHEQYF
CDR3nt: TGTGCCAGCAGTTTACCGGACAGGGGGGCCCACGAGCAGTACTTC
abundance: NA
j_gene: TRBJ2-7
v_gene: TRBV27
d_gene: TRBD1

CDR3aa: CSVEDGIPTNEKLFF
CDR3nt: TGCAGCGTTGAAGATGGGATCCCAACTAATGAAAAACTGTTTTTT
abundance: few
j_gene: TRBJ1-4
v_gene: TRBV29-1
d_gene: NA

CDR3aa: CASSPQGQGYYEQYF
CDR3nt: TGTGCCAGCAGCCCCCAAGGACAGGGTTACTACGAGCAGTACTTC
abundance: NA
j_gene: TRBJ2-7
v_gene: TRBV6-5
d_gene: TRBD1

CDR3aa: CASIGTTNTEAFF
CDR3nt: TGTGCCAGCATAGGGACAACGAACACTGAAGCTTTCTTT
abundance: NA
j_gene: TRBJ1-1
v_gene: TRBV6-1
d_gene: NA

CDR3aa: CARQGCETQYF
CDR3nt: TGTGCCAGGCAGGGTTGTGAGACCCAGTACTTC
abundance: NA
j_gene: TRBJ2-5
v_gene: TRBV21-1
d_gene: NA

CDR3aa: CARGRGQGAFQETQYF
CDR3nt: TGTGCCAGGGGGCGGGGACAGGGGGCCTTCCAAGAGACCCAGTACTTC
abundance: NA
j_gene: TRBJ2-5
v_gene: TRBV10-3
d_gene: TRBD1

CDR3aa: CASSRPGTGNKNYGYTF
CDR3nt: TGTGCCAGCAGCCGTCCCGGGACAGGGAACAAGAACTATGGCTACACCTTC
abundance: NA
j_gene: TRBJ1-2
v_gene: TRBV21-1
d_gene: NA

CDR3aa: CASKVTGLNEQFF
CDR3nt: TGCGCCAGCAAGGTGACAGGGCTGAATGAGCAGTTCTTC
abundance: once
j_gene: TRBJ2-1
v_gene: TRBV5-1
d_gene: TRBD1

CDR3aa: CASSGSRDEKLFF
CDR3nt: TGTGCCAGCTCCGGTAGTAGGGATGAAAAACTGTTTTTT
abundance: NA
j_gene: TRBJ1-4
v_gene: TRBV18
d_gene: NA

CDR3aa: CASSLGDRNQETQYF
CDR3nt: TGTGCCAGCAGCTTGGGGGACAGGAACCAAGAGACCCAGTACTTC
abundance: NA
j_gene: TRBJ2-5
v_gene: TRBV5-4
d_gene: TRBD1

CDR3aa: CASSLERVTYGYTF
CDR3nt: TGCGCCAGCAGCTTGGAACGGGTAACCTATGGCTACACCTTC
abundance: once
j_gene: TRBJ1-2
v_gene: TRBV5-1
d_gene: NA

CDR3aa: CASTNRGQGGYNQPQHF
CDR3nt: TGTGCCAGTACCAACAGGGGACAGGGGGGATACAATCAGCCCCAGCATTTT
abundance: NA
j_gene: TRBJ1-5
v_gene: TRBV19
d_gene: TRBD1

CDR3aa: CASSRDGQNIQYF
CDR3nt: TGTGCCAGCAGCCGGGACGGCCAAAACATTCAGTACTTC
abundance: NA
j_gene: TRBJ2-4
v_gene: TRBV6-1
d_gene: NA

CDR3aa: CASSLRDRGGTGELFF
CDR3nt: TGCGCCAGCAGCCTCCGGGACAGGGGGGGTACCGGGGAGCTGTTTTTT
abundance: NA
j_gene: TRBJ2-2
v_gene: TRBV5-1
d_gene: TRBD1

CDR3aa: CASSPPGQGNIQYF
CDR3nt: TGTGCCAGCAGCCCACCGGGACAGGGAAACATTCAGTACTTC
abundance: NA
j_gene: TRBJ2-4
v_gene: TRBV7-3
d_gene: TRBD1